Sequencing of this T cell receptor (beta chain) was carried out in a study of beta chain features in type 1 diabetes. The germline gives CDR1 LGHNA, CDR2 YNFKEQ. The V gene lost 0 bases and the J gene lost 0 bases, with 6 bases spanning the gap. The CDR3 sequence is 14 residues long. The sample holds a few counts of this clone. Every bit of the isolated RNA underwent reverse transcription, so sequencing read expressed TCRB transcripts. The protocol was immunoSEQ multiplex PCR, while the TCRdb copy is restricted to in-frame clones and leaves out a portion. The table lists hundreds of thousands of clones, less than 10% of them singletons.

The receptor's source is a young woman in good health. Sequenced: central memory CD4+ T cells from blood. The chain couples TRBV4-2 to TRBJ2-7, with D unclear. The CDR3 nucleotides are TGTGCCAGCAGCCAAGATTACATCTCCTACGAGCAGTACTTC. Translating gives CASSQDYISYEQYF.